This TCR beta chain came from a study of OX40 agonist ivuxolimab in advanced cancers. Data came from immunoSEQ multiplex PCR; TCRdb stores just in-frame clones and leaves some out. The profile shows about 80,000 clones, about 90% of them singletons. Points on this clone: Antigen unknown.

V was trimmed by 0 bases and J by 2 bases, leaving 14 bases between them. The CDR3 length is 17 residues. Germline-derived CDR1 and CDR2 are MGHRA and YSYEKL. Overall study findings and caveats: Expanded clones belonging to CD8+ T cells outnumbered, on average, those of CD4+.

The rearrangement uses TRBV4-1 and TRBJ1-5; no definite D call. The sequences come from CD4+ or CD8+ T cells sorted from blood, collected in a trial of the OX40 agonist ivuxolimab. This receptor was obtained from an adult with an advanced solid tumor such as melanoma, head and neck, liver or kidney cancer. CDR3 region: CASSQEGQRGGNQPQHF. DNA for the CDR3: TGCGCCAGCAGCCAAGAGGGCCAGCGAGGAGGCAATCAGCCCCAGCATTTT.